This passage covers 21 T cell receptor beta chains from one sample sequenced in a study of T cell responses to AZD1222 COVID-19 vaccine. Some clones are missing from TCRdb's copy, which holds only in-frame ones; the method was immunoSEQ multiplex PCR. In the table there are about 120,000 clones, approximately 86% of which are singletons. Sequenced here: peripheral blood, sampled on day 0 of AZD1222 vaccination. The receptor set was obtained from an adult in good health.

This clone appeared a single time. V and J are TRBV4-2 and TRBJ2-7; 8 bases agree with TRBD2. The CDR3 has 15 residues. Germline lookup yields CDR1 LGHNA and CDR2 YNFKEQ. Germline trimming cut 6 bases from V and 4 bases from J; bases unmatched to any gene: 11. The CDR3, as DNA: TGTGCCAGCAGACTTGGCGAGGGACTAGGGTACGAGCAGTACTTC. Translated, it gives CASRLGEGLGYEQYF.

The chain couples TRBV12-2 to TRBJ2-3; the table's D call of TRBD2 was not tested on the DNA. TRBV12-2 is annotated as a pseudogene. The CDR3 runs 18 residues. The CDR3 region is CASRSLRVSGSLTDTQYF. CDR3 coding DNA: TGTGCAAGTCGCTCTCTTAGGGTTAGCGGGTCGCTCACAGATACGCAGTATTTT.

This clone came up once. CDR3: CASSPRGVNSPLHF. The CDR3 DNA is TGTGCCAGTAGTCCCAGGGGGGTTAATTCACCCCTCCACTTT. V is TRBV19 and J is TRBJ1-6; the match to TRBD1 covers 7 bases. Trimming took 5 bases from V and 6 from J; bases not matched to a gene: 4. The CDR3 runs 14 residues. Germline CDR1 reads LNHDA; CDR2 reads SQIVND (reference sequence).

The CDR3 DNA reads as TGTGCCAGTAGAAGGGACCTCTATTGGCCCCAGCATTTT. It translates to CASRRDLYWPQHF. The gene calls are TRBV19 and TRBJ1-5; D is perhaps TRBD1 (5 bases). Deletions cut 6 bases from V and 9 bases from J, with 15 bases between. Per the germline V gene, CDR1 is LNHDA and CDR2 is SQIVND (reference sequence). This CDR3 contains 13 residues. The full variable domain, rest sourced from reference TRBV19 and TRBJ1-5, is DGGITQSPKYLFRKEGQNVTLSCEQNLNHDAMYWYRQDPGQGLRLIYYSQIVNDFQKGDIAEGYSVSREKKESFPLTVTSAQKNPTAFYLCASRRDLYWPQHFGDGTRLSIL.

This clone appeared a single time. The V and J genes are TRBV19 and TRBJ2-1, with 8 bases matching TRBD2. V lost 5 bases and J lost 1; bases outside the gene matches: 10. From germline, CDR1 is LNHDA and CDR2 SQIVND (reference sequence). This CDR3 contains 17 residues. Here the CDR3 DNA reads TGTGCCAGTAGTGATAATCTACTAGCGGAATCCTACAATGAGCAGTTCTTC. It translates to CASSDNLLAESYNEQFF.

V and J are TRBV6-5 and TRBJ1-2; 10 bases fit TRBD1. This CDR3 is 15 amino acids long. The germline gives CDR1 MNHEY, CDR2 SVGAGI. With V trimmed by 6 bases and J by 4 bases, 8 bases remained unmatched. DNA of the CDR3: TGTGCCAGCAGACGTGGGACAGGGGAAGCCTATGGCTACACCTTC. It specifies CASRRGTGEAYGYTF.

This clone was seen more than once but under ten times. V gene TRBV9 combines with J gene TRBJ2-7, with 9 bases identical to TRBD2. Germline lookup yields CDR1 SGDLS and CDR2 YYNGEE. The CDR3 length is 17 residues. Trimming removed 3 bases from V and 4 bases from J; junction bases left unmatched: 14. CDR3 nucleotides: TGTGCCAGCAGCGCCGGTGGTAGCGGGGGCGGTTGGTACGAGCAGTACTTC. Protein: CASSAGGSGGGWYEQYF.

V gene TRBV12-3 or TRBV12-4 combines with J gene TRBJ1-4, with a possible D match to TRBD1 (5 bases). This CDR3 contains 12 residues. V lost 6 bases to trimming and J lost 8 bases, with 10 bases between them. As DNA, the CDR3 is TGTGCCAGCAGAGGGGTGGAGGAAAAACTGTTTTTT. Its translation is CASRGVEEKLFF.

This sequence joins TRBV6-2 or TRBV6-3 and TRBJ1-5, with TRBD1 matching 7 bases. Germline V gives CDR1 MNHEY, CDR2 SVGEGT. V shed 6 bases and J 6 bases; nucleotides not matched to a gene: 5. CDR3 size: 13 residues. CDR3 DNA sequence: TGTGCCAGCAGCCGTGACAGGGTTCAGCCCCAGCATTTT. Translation: CASSRDRVQPQHF.

The chain links TRBV5-8 to TRBJ1-5, with 8 bases identical to TRBD1. CDR1 SGHTS and CDR2 YDEGEE come from the germline V gene. The CDR3 has 15 amino acids. Losses at the gene ends were 4 bases for V and 1 base for J; bases not matched to a gene: 4. In nucleotides, the CDR3 is TGTGCCAGCAGCCCGACAGGGGCCAGCAATCAGCCCCAGCATTTT. Translated: CASSPTGASNQPQHF.

In this sample, this clone turned up once. DNA of the CDR3: TGTGCCAGCTCACCACGAGACCAAGAGACCCAGTACTTC. Its translation is CASSPRDQETQYF. V gene TRBV18 combines with J gene TRBJ2-5; D remains ambiguous. V was trimmed by 1 base and J by 0 bases, leaving 3 bases between them. This CDR3 is built from 13 residues. Germline-derived CDR1 and CDR2 are KGHSH and LQKENI.

The CDR3 reads CASSQGDRVNYGYTF. The CDR3, as DNA: TGTGCCAGCAGCCAAGGGGACAGGGTAAACTATGGCTACACCTTC. The V call is TRBV3-1 (or the pseudogene TRBV3-2), the J call TRBJ1-2, with 9 positions matching TRBD1. J lost 2 bases, V lost 1 base, and 2 bases had no gene match. Germline loops: CDR1 LGHDT, CDR2 YNNKEL (reference sequence). CDR3 length: 15 residues.

The chain has TRBV5-4 and TRBJ2-2; the D gene could be TRBD1 or TRBD2 (5 bases each). This CDR3 comprises 14 residues. V was pared by 0 bases and J by 6 bases, with 9 bases between. Germline V lookup: CDR1 SGHNT, CDR2 YYREEE (reference sequence). CDR3: CASSLGRGPGELFF. CDR3 DNA sequence: TGTGCCAGCAGCTTGGGACGGGGACCCGGGGAGCTGTTTTTT.

The V and J genes are TRBV27 and TRBJ2-7, with 9 positions matching TRBD1. In germline, CDR1 is MNHEY, CDR2 SMNVEV (reference sequence). The length of the CDR3 is 16 residues. Unmatched junction bases numbered 9, after V lost 3 bases and J lost 3 bases. The DNA for the CDR3 is TGTGCCAGCAGTTTTAGCCGCCGGGGACAGGGCTACGAGCAGTACTTC. Translating it yields CASSFSRRGQGYEQYF.

V usage is TRBV18 and J usage is TRBJ1-1; 7 bases are shared with TRBD1. Trimming at V came to 1 base and at J to 4 bases, leaving 9 bases not matched to a gene. CDR1 KGHSH and CDR2 LQKENI come from the germline V gene. This CDR3 has 16 residues. The CDR3: CASSPLGTASGTEAFF. The CDR3 DNA sequence: TGTGCCAGCTCACCACTTGGGACAGCCAGCGGCACTGAAGCTTTCTTT.

The chain is built from TRBV9 and TRBJ1-3, with D unclear. V shed 4 bases and J shed 4 bases, with 9 bases lying between them. CDR1 and CDR2 (germline): SGDLS, YYNGEE. This CDR3 has 13 amino acids. The DNA for the CDR3 is TGTGCCAGCAGCCCCCGCGGGGGAAACACCATATATTTT. Residues: CASSPRGGNTIYF.

The chain carries TRBV5-1 and TRBJ2-6; TRBD2 aligns across 7 bases. The CDR3 covers 17 residues. With 3 bases clipped from V and 0 bases from J, the junction kept 6 bases outside the gene matches. CDR1 is SGHRS and CDR2 is YFSETQ in the germline V gene. The CDR3 DNA sequence: TGCGCCAGCAGCTCCCTAGCGGCACACTCTGGGGCCAACGTCCTGACTTTC. Protein: CASSSLAAHSGANVLTF.

The chain joins TRBV19 to TRBJ2-1, with 11 bases matching TRBD1. The CDR3 is 13 amino acids. Losses at the gene ends were 9 bases for V and 4 bases for J; bases not matched to a gene: 2. Germline CDR1 LNHDA, CDR2 SQIVND (reference sequence). This chain's CDR3 is CASGQGAYNEQFF. The CDR3 region has the DNA TGTGCCAGCGGACAGGGGGCATACAATGAGCAGTTCTTC.

J is TRBJ1-1 and V is TRBV19, with a tentative D call TRBD1 (6 bases). Trimming shortened V by 5 bases and J by 5 bases, and 18 bases separated the two germline ends. CDR3 length: 15 residues. Looked up from germline, CDR1 is LNHDA and CDR2 is SQIVND (reference sequence). Written as DNA, the CDR3 is TGTGCCAGTAGTCTCCCGGGGGGGGGCCGGACTGAAGCTTTCTTT. It encodes CASSLPGGGRTEAFF.

This chain links TRBV5-8 with TRBJ2-5, with D perhaps TRBD1 (7 bases). Germline lookup yields CDR1 SGHTS and CDR2 YDEGEE. Trimming stripped 4 bases from V and 1 base from J, with 17 bases between. The CDR3 spans 16 residues. The CDR3: CASSAGQIRFQETQYF. CDR3 coding DNA: TGTGCCAGCAGCGCGGGACAGATAAGATTCCAAGAGACCCAGTACTTC. Looking up the rest from reference TRBV5-8 and TRBJ2-5 gives the full variable domain: EAGVTQSPTHLIKTRGQQATLRCSPISGHTSVYWYQQALGLGLQFLLWYDEGEERNRGNFPPRFSGRQFPNYSSELNVNALELEDSALYLCASSAGQIRFQETQYFGPGTRLLVL.

This chain links TRBV3-1 (or the pseudogene TRBV3-2) with TRBJ2-2, with D hard to call. V lost 2 bases to trimming and J lost 2 bases, with 6 bases between them. This CDR3 contains 14 residues. Germline-derived CDR1 and CDR2 are LGHDT and YNNKEL (reference sequence). In nucleotides, the CDR3 is TGTGCCAGCAGCCAACTCCTTAACACCGGGGAGCTGTTTTTT. Its protein product is CASSQLLNTGELFF.